The clone carrying this T cell receptor (beta chain) has a handful of counts. Its specificity is not known. These data are taken from a study of response to subunit inactivated influenza vaccine. After removal of 3 bases from V and 6 bases from J, the junction contained 4 bases not matched to a gene. The CDR3 runs 15 residues. Germline V lookup: CDR1 MNHEY, CDR2 SMNVEV (reference sequence). Notes on the study in general: It was suggested by the authors that few new T cells are recruited by each seasonal influenza vaccination.

MiXCR, applied by TCRdb to the RT-PCR reads, yields one record per CDR3 protein. The data show 400,000 to 550,000 distinct CDR3 sequences, around 25% seen once. The material was CD4+ T cells sorted from PBMCs, obtained 5 to 6 days after vaccination. The sequence was obtained from a man aged 45-65 years who received an inactivated influenza vaccine. The chain recombines TRBV27 with TRBJ2-1; 11 nucleotides line up with TRBD1. The CDR3 is CASSFLDRGLNEQFF. CDR3 coding DNA: TGTGCCAGCAGTTTTTTGGACAGGGGGCTCAATGAGCAGTTCTTC.